This T cell receptor beta chain derives from a study of OX40 agonist ivuxolimab in advanced cancers. Clones were read by immunoSEQ multiplex PCR, and TCRdb kept only the in-frame ones, dropping some. Of about 80,000 clones listed, 89% are singletons. In germline, CDR1 is SNHLY, CDR2 FYNNEI. This CDR3 is built from 15 residues. V was clipped by 3 bases and J by 0 bases, with 8 bases between them. About this clone: Its antigen is unknown.

Points from the study as a whole: Within 6 weeks, CD4+ and CD8+ blood T cells expanded clonally at 0.1 to 3.0 mg/kg.

This receptor was identified in an adult with an advanced solid tumor such as melanoma, head and neck, liver or kidney cancer. This material consisted of CD4+ or CD8+ T cells sorted from blood, taken in a trial of the OX40 agonist ivuxolimab. The V call is TRBV2, the J call TRBJ2-2; D is unclear. CDR3 protein: CASSDAGANTGELFF. In DNA form, the CDR3 reads TGTGCCAGCAGTGACGCTGGGGCGAACACCGGGGAGCTGTTTTTT.